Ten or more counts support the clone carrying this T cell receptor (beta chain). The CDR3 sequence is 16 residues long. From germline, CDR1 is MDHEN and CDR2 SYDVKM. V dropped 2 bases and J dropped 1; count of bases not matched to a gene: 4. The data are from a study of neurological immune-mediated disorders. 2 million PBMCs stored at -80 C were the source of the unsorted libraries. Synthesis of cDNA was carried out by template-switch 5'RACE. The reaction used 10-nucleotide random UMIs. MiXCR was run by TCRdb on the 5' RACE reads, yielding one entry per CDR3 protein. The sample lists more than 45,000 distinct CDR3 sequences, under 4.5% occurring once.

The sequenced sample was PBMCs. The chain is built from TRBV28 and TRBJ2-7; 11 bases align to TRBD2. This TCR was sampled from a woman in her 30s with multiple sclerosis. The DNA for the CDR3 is TGTGCCAGCAGTTTAGGGACTAGCGGAAAGTCCTACGAGCAGTACTTC. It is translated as CASSLGTSGKSYEQYF.